The rows below give T cell receptor beta chains drawn from one sample of a study of T cells in Graves' hyperthyroidism and ophthalmopathy. TCRdb ran MiXCR on the multiplex PCR reads and lists one entry per CDR3 protein. The data hold a few hundred thousand distinct CDR3 sequences, with 40% to 55% observed a single time. The sample consisted of peripheral blood or thyroid tissue (not recorded which). All receptors come from an adult woman with Graves' disease, either hyperthyroidism or ophthalmopathy (not recorded which). The CDR3 runs from the conserved cysteine through the conserved F or W. Fields, in order: CDR3 protein, CDR3 DNA, D gene, V gene, clone size, J gene. A D gene is named only where the DNA matches it firmly. Clone size is given for some rows only: seen once, a few or many times, or a class if the clone is expanded.

cdr3_aa: CASSLGGVPYEQYF
cdr3_nt: TGTGCCAGCAGCTTAGGAGGGGTACCCTACGAGCAGTACTTC
d_call: NA
v_call: TRBV7-9
clone_size: few
j_call: TRBJ2-7

cdr3_aa: CSARQDRHDYGYTF
cdr3_nt: TGCAGTGCTAGGCAGGACAGACATGACTATGGCTACACCTTC
d_call: NA
v_call: TRBV20-1
clone_size: NA
j_call: TRBJ1-2

cdr3_aa: CASAEGIAGVGETQYF
cdr3_nt: TGTGCCAGCGCGGAGGGGATAGCGGGAGTGGGTGAGACCCAGTACTTC
d_call: TRBD2
v_call: TRBV9
clone_size: many
j_call: TRBJ2-5

cdr3_aa: CASRAGRDSPLHF
cdr3_nt: TGTGCCAGCAGGGCAGGGCGGGATTCACCCCTCCACTTT
d_call: NA
v_call: TRBV28
clone_size: NA
j_call: TRBJ1-6

cdr3_aa: CASSNFEAQYF
cdr3_nt: TGTGCCAGCAGCAACTTTGAGGCCCAGTACTTC
d_call: NA
v_call: TRBV2
clone_size: NA
j_call: TRBJ2-5

cdr3_aa: CASVQYPGNTEAFF
cdr3_nt: TGTGCCAGTGTGCAGTATCCCGGGAACACTGAAGCTTTCTTT
d_call: NA
v_call: TRBV19
clone_size: many
j_call: TRBJ1-1

cdr3_aa: CASSLRETGPHSPLHF
cdr3_nt: TGTGCCAGCAGCTTAAGAGAGACAGGGCCTCATTCACCCCTCCACTTT
d_call: TRBD1
v_call: TRBV7-6
clone_size: once
j_call: TRBJ1-6

cdr3_aa: CASSLGEKLFF
cdr3_nt: TGCGCCAGCAGCTTGGGCGAAAAACTGTTTTTT
d_call: NA
v_call: TRBV27
clone_size: many
j_call: TRBJ1-4

cdr3_aa: CATSSGQGGQPQHF
cdr3_nt: TGTGCCACCAGCAGTGGACAGGGTGGACAGCCCCAGCATTTT
d_call: TRBD1
v_call: TRBV15
clone_size: NA
j_call: TRBJ1-5

cdr3_aa: CSAHEGTSGRGEQYF
cdr3_nt: TGCAGTGCTCACGAAGGGACTAGCGGGAGGGGCGAGCAGTACTTC
d_call: TRBD2
v_call: TRBV20-1
clone_size: many
j_call: TRBJ2-7

cdr3_aa: CASISGLNTGELFF
cdr3_nt: TGTGCCAGCATTAGCGGCCTGAACACCGGGGAGCTGTTTTTT
d_call: NA
v_call: TRBV19
clone_size: many
j_call: TRBJ2-2

cdr3_aa: CASKLDRQPQHF
cdr3_nt: TGTGCCAGCAAACTTGACAGACAGCCCCAGCATTTT
d_call: NA
v_call: TRBV12-3/TRBV12-4
clone_size: NA
j_call: TRBJ1-5

cdr3_aa: CASSPDGQGAYEQYF
cdr3_nt: TGTGCCAGCAGCCCAGACGGACAGGGGGCCTACGAGCAGTACTTC
d_call: TRBD1
v_call: TRBV7-8
clone_size: NA
j_call: TRBJ2-7

cdr3_aa: CASTLNGGNQPQHF
cdr3_nt: TGTGCCAGTACCCTAAATGGGGGGAATCAGCCCCAGCATTTT
d_call: NA
v_call: TRBV19
clone_size: NA
j_call: TRBJ1-5

cdr3_aa: CASSLRHQGGETQYF
cdr3_nt: TGTGCCAGCAGCTTGCGACACCAGGGGGGAGAGACCCAGTACTTC
d_call: NA
v_call: TRBV5-4
clone_size: NA
j_call: TRBJ2-5

cdr3_aa: CSARPGLGGYEQYF
cdr3_nt: TGCAGTGCTCGACCGGGACTAGGTGGTTACGAGCAGTACTTC
d_call: TRBD2
v_call: TRBV20-1
clone_size: many
j_call: TRBJ2-7

cdr3_aa: CASSEIQGATEAFF
cdr3_nt: TGTGCCAGCAGCGAAATACAGGGGGCCACTGAAGCTTTCTTT
d_call: TRBD1
v_call: TRBV7-8
clone_size: NA
j_call: TRBJ1-1

cdr3_aa: CASSLLGLGTEAFF
cdr3_nt: TGTGCCAGCTCGCTGCTAGGGCTGGGCACTGAAGCTTTCTTT
d_call: NA
v_call: TRBV25-1
clone_size: NA
j_call: TRBJ1-1

cdr3_aa: CASSGQNYEQYF
cdr3_nt: TGTGCCAGCAGCGGACAGAACTACGAGCAGTACTTC
d_call: NA
v_call: TRBV7-2
clone_size: NA
j_call: TRBJ2-7

cdr3_aa: CASSPGLATRGETQYF
cdr3_nt: TGTGCCAGCAGTCCGGGACTGGCGACTCGGGGAGAGACCCAGTACTTC
d_call: NA
v_call: TRBV11-2
clone_size: NA
j_call: TRBJ2-5

cdr3_aa: CASSKDRNQPQYF
cdr3_nt: TGCGCCAGCAGCAAGGACAGAAATCAGCCCCAGTACTTC
d_call: NA
v_call: TRBV5-1
clone_size: NA
j_call: TRBJ2-5

cdr3_aa: CASSKEAETQYF
cdr3_nt: TGTGCCAGCAGCAAGGAAGCGGAGACCCAGTACTTC
d_call: NA
v_call: TRBV7-3
clone_size: few
j_call: TRBJ2-5

cdr3_aa: CASNPTRVGSPLHF
cdr3_nt: TGTGCCAGCAACCCGACCAGGGTTGGGTCACCCCTCCACTTT
d_call: NA
v_call: TRBV12-3/TRBV12-4
clone_size: NA
j_call: TRBJ1-6

cdr3_aa: CASSLIGRTYEQYF
cdr3_nt: TGCGCCAGCAGCTTGATCGGACGGACCTACGAGCAGTACTTC
d_call: NA
v_call: TRBV5-1
clone_size: NA
j_call: TRBJ2-7

cdr3_aa: CASSGSRDNYGYTF
cdr3_nt: TGTGCCAGCAGCGGATCCCGGGACAACTATGGCTACACCTTC
d_call: NA
v_call: TRBV7-2
clone_size: NA
j_call: TRBJ1-2

cdr3_aa: CATIGLTGAGELFF
cdr3_nt: TGTGCCACCATCGGACTTACCGGGGCCGGGGAGCTGTTTTTT
d_call: NA
v_call: TRBV10-3
clone_size: NA
j_call: TRBJ2-2

cdr3_aa: CSASTGGSNQPQHF
cdr3_nt: TGCAGCGCCAGTACCGGCGGTAGCAATCAGCCCCAGCATTTT
d_call: NA
v_call: TRBV29-1
clone_size: NA
j_call: TRBJ1-5

cdr3_aa: CASSRTDSYEQYF
cdr3_nt: TGCGCCAGCAGCAGAACAGACAGCTACGAGCAGTACTTC
d_call: NA
v_call: TRBV5-1
clone_size: many
j_call: TRBJ2-7

cdr3_aa: CASGTGPEAFF
cdr3_nt: TGCGCCAGCGGGACAGGACCTGAAGCTTTCTTT
d_call: TRBD1
v_call: TRBV5-1
clone_size: many
j_call: TRBJ1-1

cdr3_aa: CAWSTGGYEQYF
cdr3_nt: TGTGCCTGGAGTACAGGGGGTTACGAGCAGTACTTC
d_call: TRBD1
v_call: TRBV30
clone_size: NA
j_call: TRBJ2-7

cdr3_aa: CASSISGSNYEQYF
cdr3_nt: TGTGCCAGCAGCATCTCAGGGTCCAACTACGAGCAGTACTTC
d_call: NA
v_call: TRBV7-3
clone_size: many
j_call: TRBJ2-7

cdr3_aa: CASSQWGGLQETQYF
cdr3_nt: TGTGCCAGCAGCCAATGGGGGGGACTACAAGAGACCCAGTACTTC
d_call: TRBD2
v_call: TRBV13
clone_size: NA
j_call: TRBJ2-5

cdr3_aa: CASVSTGGRTEAFF
cdr3_nt: TGTGCCAGCGTATCGACAGGGGGCAGGACTGAAGCTTTCTTT
d_call: TRBD1
v_call: TRBV25-1
clone_size: NA
j_call: TRBJ1-1

cdr3_aa: CASSLFDGYGYTF
cdr3_nt: TGTGCCAGCAGTTTATTCGACGGTTATGGCTACACCTTC
d_call: NA
v_call: TRBV25-1
clone_size: NA
j_call: TRBJ1-2

cdr3_aa: CASSLRGDTIYF
cdr3_nt: TGTGCCAGCAGCTTGAGAGGGGACACCATATATTTT
d_call: NA
v_call: TRBV11-1
clone_size: NA
j_call: TRBJ1-3

cdr3_aa: CASSLLSGTVYGYTF
cdr3_nt: TGTGCCAGCAGTTTGTTATCCGGGACAGTTTATGGCTACACCTTC
d_call: TRBD1
v_call: TRBV7-6
clone_size: NA
j_call: TRBJ1-2

cdr3_aa: CASSRLAGRDNEQFF
cdr3_nt: TGCGCCAGCAGTCGACTAGCGGGAAGGGACAATGAGCAGTTCTTC
d_call: TRBD2
v_call: TRBV5-1
clone_size: many
j_call: TRBJ2-1

cdr3_aa: CASSLITNTEAFF
cdr3_nt: TGTGCCAGCAGCTTAATCACGAACACTGAAGCTTTCTTT
d_call: NA
v_call: TRBV7-9
clone_size: many
j_call: TRBJ1-1

cdr3_aa: CASSLQGSGQPQHF
cdr3_nt: TGTGCCAGCAGTTTACAGGGATCGGGTCAGCCCCAGCATTTT
d_call: NA
v_call: TRBV12-3/TRBV12-4
clone_size: many
j_call: TRBJ1-5

cdr3_aa: CSARRSQYDTNGYTF
cdr3_nt: TGCAGTGCTAGACGGTCGCAATACGATACTAATGGCTACACCTTC
d_call: NA
v_call: TRBV20-1
clone_size: NA
j_call: TRBJ1-2

cdr3_aa: CASSWGNEQYF
cdr3_nt: TGTGCCAGCAGTTGGGGTAACGAGCAGTACTTC
d_call: NA
v_call: TRBV28
clone_size: NA
j_call: TRBJ2-7

cdr3_aa: CASGGSGANVLTF
cdr3_nt: TGTGCCAGCGGCGGATCTGGGGCCAACGTCCTGACTTTC
d_call: NA
v_call: TRBV2
clone_size: NA
j_call: TRBJ2-6

cdr3_aa: CASTLPLGNSPLHF
cdr3_nt: TGTGCCAGCACCCTACCCCTTGGGAATTCACCCCTCCACTTT
d_call: NA
v_call: TRBV2
clone_size: NA
j_call: TRBJ1-6

cdr3_aa: CASRPSGDGCYTF
cdr3_nt: TGTGCCAGCAGGCCTTCCGGGGACGGCTGCTACACCTTC
d_call: NA
v_call: TRBV7-2
clone_size: NA
j_call: TRBJ1-2

cdr3_aa: CSVGGDGGALNYGYTF
cdr3_nt: TGCAGCGTTGGGGGGGATGGGGGGGCCCTAAACTATGGCTACACCTTC
d_call: NA
v_call: TRBV29-1
clone_size: NA
j_call: TRBJ1-2

cdr3_aa: CSVGAGGSFETQYF
cdr3_nt: TGCAGCGTTGGCGCGGGAGGGTCCTTTGAGACCCAGTACTTC
d_call: TRBD2
v_call: TRBV29-1
clone_size: once
j_call: TRBJ2-5

cdr3_aa: CASNHAELAGQETQYF
cdr3_nt: TGTGCCAGCAACCATGCGGAACTAGCAGGTCAAGAGACCCAGTACTTC
d_call: NA
v_call: TRBV11-2
clone_size: few
j_call: TRBJ2-5

cdr3_aa: CASSESYLLGEQYF
cdr3_nt: TGTGCCAGCAGTGAATCCTATCTCCTGGGGGAGCAGTACTTC
d_call: NA
v_call: TRBV25-1
clone_size: many
j_call: TRBJ2-7

cdr3_aa: CASSPTGKVAFF
cdr3_nt: TGTGCCAGCAGTCCAACAGGGAAAGTGGCTTTCTTT
d_call: NA
v_call: TRBV28
clone_size: many
j_call: TRBJ1-1

cdr3_aa: CASGHLSGNDVGETQYF
cdr3_nt: TGTGCCAGCGGTCACCTTAGCGGGAATGACGTTGGGGAGACCCAGTACTTC
d_call: TRBD2
v_call: TRBV28
clone_size: many
j_call: TRBJ2-5

cdr3_aa: CASSAQGTPGDF
cdr3_nt: TGCGCCAGCAGCGCTCAAGGGACACCGGGGGATTTC
d_call: NA
v_call: TRBV5-8
clone_size: NA
j_call: TRBJ2-7

cdr3_aa: CASTRTQQGYTF
cdr3_nt: TGTGCCAGCACCCGCACCCAACAAGGCTACACCTTC
d_call: NA
v_call: TRBV28
clone_size: many
j_call: TRBJ1-2

cdr3_aa: CATNTGVLYGYTF
cdr3_nt: TGTGCCACCAACACAGGGGTTCTCTATGGCTACACCTTC
d_call: TRBD1
v_call: TRBV7-9
clone_size: few
j_call: TRBJ1-2

cdr3_aa: CSARDFLTSAGMNTEAFF
cdr3_nt: TGCAGTGCTAGAGATTTTCTTACTTCCGCTGGCATGAACACTGAAGCTTTCTTT
d_call: NA
v_call: TRBV20-1
clone_size: NA
j_call: TRBJ1-1

cdr3_aa: CASSLENRGLETQYF
cdr3_nt: TGCGCCAGCAGCTTGGAGAACAGGGGGCTTGAGACCCAGTACTTC
d_call: TRBD1
v_call: TRBV5-1
clone_size: many
j_call: TRBJ2-5

cdr3_aa: CASSSPGGGRETQYF
cdr3_nt: TGTGCCAGCAGCTCCCCCGGAGGGGGCAGGGAGACCCAGTACTTC
d_call: NA
v_call: TRBV7-8
clone_size: NA
j_call: TRBJ2-5

cdr3_aa: CASIAPNLGTFF
cdr3_nt: TGTGCCAGCATCGCCCCCAATTTGGGGACTTTCTTT
d_call: NA
v_call: TRBV6-6
clone_size: many
j_call: TRBJ1-1